The 3 T cell receptor beta chains listed next were all sequenced from one sample in a study of blood T cell repertoires in COVID-19. TCRdb's copy holds only in-frame clones and misses some; the assay was immunoSEQ multiplex PCR. The sample lists nearly 250,000 clones, over 80% occurring once. The sequenced sample was PBMCs or T cells enriched from blood (not recorded which). All receptors come from a man between 50 and 59 years old who had been exposed to COVID-19.

The genes are TRBV5-4 and TRBJ1-1; TRBD1 might be the D (6 bases). Germline CDR1 is SGHNT and CDR2 is YYREEE (reference sequence). The CDR3 length is 14 residues. V gave up 7 bases and J gave up 0 bases, with 13 bases separating them. CDR3 region: CASGVGQLNTEAFF. In DNA, the CDR3 is TGTGCCAGCGGGGTAGGACAGCTGAACACTGAAGCTTTCTTT. The variable domain in full, with the rest retrieved from reference TRBV5-4 and TRBJ1-1, is ETGVTQSPTHLIKTRGQQVTLRCSSQSGHNTVSWYQQALGQGPQFIFQYYREEENGRGNFPPRFSGLQFPNYSSELNVNALELDDSALYLCASGVGQLNTEAFFGQGTRLTVV.

V usage is TRBV6-5 and J usage is TRBJ1-6; D gene ambiguous. V lost 7 bases and J lost 6, with 16 bases in between. The CDR3 runs 15 residues. Germline values: CDR1 MNHEY, CDR2 SVGAGI. CDR3 nucleotide sequence: TGTGCCAGCACCCCTTGGGCAGATCTTAATTCACCCCTCCACTTT. Protein product: CASTPWADLNSPLHF.

This chain uses TRBV11-3 with TRBJ1-2; the match to TRBD1 covers 7 bases. Germline V lookup: CDR1 SGHNT, CDR2 YENEEA. The CDR3 is 13 residues long. With V trimmed by 0 bases and J by 13 bases, 8 bases remained unmatched. CDR3 residues: CASSLDSAGGTTF. The CDR3 nucleotides are TGTGCCAGCAGCTTAGATTCCGCAGGGGGAACCACCTTC.